These 21 T cell receptor beta chains share one sample of origin, sequenced in a study of blood T cells in healthy people across ages. PCR was performed a second time for roughly 7 to 12 cycles using a sample-barcoded 5' primer and a J-beta primer mix. TCRdb analysed the 5' RACE reads with MiXCR anew, one entry per CDR3 protein. The table records about 1.8 million distinct CDR3 sequences, approximately 50% of them present only once. Material: blood. These receptors were taken from a woman in her thirties or forties in good health.

The rearrangement links TRBV18 to TRBJ2-1, with D perhaps matching TRBD2 (6 bases). The CDR3 has 16 residues. Trimming shortened V by 3 bases and J by 3 bases, and 15 bases separated the two germline ends. The germline V gene has CDR1 KGHSH and CDR2 LQKENI. The CDR3 protein is CASSPQNSGSYNEQFF. The DNA for the CDR3 is TGTGCCAGCTCACCCCAGAATAGCGGCAGCTACAATGAGCAGTTCTTC.

This clonotype was counted only a few times. The genes are TRBV6-2 or TRBV6-3 and TRBJ1-2; D gene uncertain. This CDR3 is 12 amino acids long. V was cut by 7 bases and J by 7 bases, with 13 bases left in between. In germline, CDR1 is MNHEY, CDR2 SVGEGT. This CDR3 is CASTLEKGGYTF. Here the CDR3 DNA reads TGTGCCAGCACCTTGGAAAAGGGTGGCTACACCTTC.

This clonotype was picked up one time. The CDR3 DNA follows: TGTGCCAGCAGTGAATTCGGGGGTATAGCCAAAAACATTCAGTACTTC. The encoded protein is CASSEFGGIAKNIQYF. The chain recombines TRBV6-1 with TRBJ2-4, with TRBD2 as a possible D gene (6 bases). Looked up from germline, CDR1 is MNHNS and CDR2 is SASEGT. The V gene lost 2 bases and the J gene lost 0 bases, with 11 bases spanning the gap. This CDR3 comprises 16 residues.

V is TRBV24-1 and J is TRBJ2-1; TRBD1 matches 9 bases. This CDR3 is 15 amino acids long. Germline V lookup: CDR1 KGHDR, CDR2 SFDVKD. V dropped 6 bases and J dropped 7; count of bases not matched to a gene: 9. The CDR3 nucleotides are TGTGCCACCAGTAGACGGGACAGGGTAGGAAATGAGCAGTTCTTC. Translated: CATSRRDRVGNEQFF.

V usage is TRBV19 and J usage is TRBJ1-1, with a possible D match to TRBD1 (6 bases). Germline V gene data show CDR1 as LNHDA and CDR2 as SQIVND (reference sequence). This CDR3 has 15 residues. With 7 bases removed from V and 1 base from J, the gap between germline ends came to 16 bases. CDR3 DNA: TGTGCCAGTACCCCACAGGGAAGGTCGAACACTGAAGCTTTCTTT. Translating it yields CASTPQGRSNTEAFF.

The chain uses TRBV7-2 and TRBJ2-7, with 7 bases lining up with TRBD1. From germline, CDR1 is SGHTA and CDR2 FQGNSA. This CDR3 region has 14 residues. Losses at the gene ends were 5 bases for V and 3 bases for J; bases not matched to a gene: 7. The DNA of the CDR3 is TGTGCCAGCAGCAAACCGGGACAGCTCTACGAGCAGTACTTC. Its translation is CASSKPGQLYEQYF.

V gene TRBV20-1 combines with J gene TRBJ2-4; no definite D call. The V gene lost 0 bases and the J gene lost 3 bases, with 9 bases spanning the gap. The CDR3 spans 14 residues. Germline-derived CDR1 and CDR2 are DFQATT and SNEGSKA (reference sequence). The CDR3 region is CSARDGGVKNIQYF. The CDR3 DNA follows: TGCAGTGCTAGAGACGGCGGAGTCAAAAACATTCAGTACTTC.

Only one count was recorded for this clonotype. The chain employs TRBV27 and TRBJ1-1; no clear D gene. The V gene's germline CDR1 is MNHEY and CDR2 SMNVEV (reference sequence). The CDR3 loop spans 14 amino acids. V was cut by 6 bases and J by 3 bases, with 14 bases left in between. Here the CDR3 DNA reads TGTGCCAGCAGCCGAGGAAAGAAGGACACTGAAGCTTTCTTT. Translating it yields CASSRGKKDTEAFF.

This clonotype was picked up a small number of times. At one boundary the junction diverges from the germline segment, which might be a read error. CDR3 sequence reads: CASSLGPGPSSYNEQFF. CDR3 in DNA: TGTGCTAGCAGCTTAGGGCCGGGGCCATCCTCCTACAATGAGCAGTTCTTC. The genes are TRBV7-7 and TRBJ2-1; D could derive from TRBD1 or TRBD2 (5 bases each). The CDR3 sequence is 17 residues long. Germline CDR1 is SSHAT and CDR2 is FNYEAQ (reference sequence).

This clonotype came up a few times. This sequence joins TRBV20-1 and TRBJ2-7; unclear D gene. TRBJ2-5 matches the DNA end more closely, so the J call is doubtful. The CDR3 loop spans 12 amino acids. Germline V lookup: CDR1 DFQATT, CDR2 SNEGSKA (reference sequence). For the CDR3, the DNA is TGCAGTGCTAGGAAGGTGGGAGAGACCCAGTACTTC. Translation gives CSARKVGETQYF.

The rearrangement links TRBV12-3 or TRBV12-4 to TRBJ2-1; D unclear. The V and J ends lost 5 bases and 9 bases respectively, with 14 bases between them. CDR3 length: 13 amino acids. In DNA form, the CDR3 reads TGTGCCAGCAGTCCCCGAGCCCGGAGTGAGCAGTTCTTC. It yields the protein CASSPRARSEQFF.

V and J are TRBV4-3 and TRBJ2-4; 7 bases map to TRBD1. J was trimmed by 6 bases and V by 2 bases; bases with no gene match: 1. Germline-derived CDR1 and CDR2 are LGHNA and YSLEER. The CDR3 loop spans 13 amino acids. The CDR3 here is CASSQNRGNIQYF. The CDR3 coding sequence is TGCGCCAGCAGCCAAAACAGGGGAAACATTCAGTACTTC.

J is TRBJ2-7 and V is TRBV6-1; no clear D. CDR1 and CDR2 (germline): MNHNS, SASEGT. Trimming took 7 bases from V and 3 from J, leaving 10 bases between them. The CDR3 totals 12 residues. In DNA form, the CDR3 reads TGTGCCAGCAACGCGCGAAACTACGAGCAGTACTTC. This encodes CASNARNYEQYF.

This clonotype was seen just once. V and J are TRBV3-1 and TRBJ1-6, with D uncertain. This CDR3 is 14 amino acids long. Germline CDR1 reads LGHDT; CDR2 reads YNNKEL (reference sequence). V shed 4 bases and J shed 10 bases, with 14 bases lying between them. The CDR3 DNA reads as TGTGCCAGCAGCCGTGGTCCGGTAGCATCACCCCTCCACTTT. It is translated as CASSRGPVASPLHF. The whole variable domain, filled in from reference TRBV3-1 and TRBJ1-6, reads DTAVSQTPKYLVTQMGNDKSIKCEQNLGHDTMYWYKQDSKKFLKIMFSYNNKELIINETVPNRFSPKSPDKAHLNLHINSLELGDSAVYFCASSRGPVASPLHFGNGTRLTVT.

Turning to this clonotype: A read error may produce the germline difference seen at one junction end. DNA for the CDR3: TGTGCCAGCAGTTTGGTGGGACTAGCGGGAGAGCCCCAGTACTTC. Translating it yields CASSLVGLAGEPQYF. V is TRBV28 and J is TRBJ2-5; 14 nucleotides line up with TRBD2. The CDR3 extends over 15 amino acids. Per the germline V gene, CDR1 is MDHEN and CDR2 is SYDVKM.

A single count supports this clonotype. Germline and junction disagree at one end, which may indicate a read error. The J gene is TRBJ2-3, the V gene TRBV5-1; perhaps TRBD1 as D (5 bases). The CDR3 extends over 14 amino acids. The germline V gene has CDR1 SGHRS and CDR2 YFSETQ. CDR3 DNA sequence: TGCGCCAGCAGCTTGGAGGGGTCCACAGGTACGCAGTATTTT. Translating it yields CASSLEGSTGTQYF.

The chain uses TRBV9 and TRBJ2-1, with D uncertain. V dropped 0 bases and J dropped 4 bases, with 14 bases sitting between them. The CDR3 loop spans 16 amino acids. CDR1 and CDR2 (germline): SGDLS, YYNGEE. In DNA, the CDR3 is TGTGCCAGCAGCGTAGATCAGGCAGGCATGTACAATGAGCAGTTCTTC. Translating it yields CASSVDQAGMYNEQFF.

This chain joins TRBV4-2 and TRBJ2-7, with D perhaps matching TRBD1 (6 bases). CDR1 is LGHNA and CDR2 is YNFKEQ in the germline V gene. The ends were cut back, 1 base at V and 4 bases at J, with 17 bases in the middle. This CDR3 region has 16 residues. The CDR3 nucleotides read TGTGCCAGCAGCCAAGGGTGGGCAGGGGCCGAGTACGAGCAGTACTTC. The encoded protein is CASSQGWAGAEYEQYF.

This clonotype has just a few counts. The chain employs TRBV4-3 and TRBJ2-3; 8 bases align to TRBD1. V dropped 4 bases and J dropped 3; count of bases not matched to a gene: 9. The CDR3 has 16 residues. Germline CDR1 LGHNA, CDR2 YSLEER. The CDR3: CASSPGQGFGTDTQYF. The CDR3 coding sequence is TGCGCCAGCAGCCCCGGACAGGGTTTCGGTACAGATACGCAGTATTTT.

The genes are TRBV4-2 and TRBJ1-2; possible D gene TRBD1, 6 bases. Germline CDR1 reads LGHNA; CDR2 reads YNFKEQ. Trimming pared 0 bases from V and 5 bases from J, leaving 13 bases between. The CDR3 length is 15 residues. The CDR3 here is CASSQEVDRFYGYTF. DNA for the CDR3: TGTGCCAGCAGCCAAGAAGTCGACAGGTTTTATGGCTACACCTTC.

This chain joins TRBV7-9 and TRBJ2-7; D possibly corresponds to TRBD2 (5 bases). V was cut by 5 bases and J by 7 bases, with 18 bases left in between. Germline V gives CDR1 SEHNR, CDR2 FQNEAQ (reference sequence). The CDR3 consists of 14 residues. CDR3 coding DNA: TGTGCCAGCAGCCTTAGCGCTAGTTACAATGAGCAGTACTTC. Translation gives CASSLSASYNEQYF.